Sequencing of this T cell receptor beta chain was carried out in a study of CD8 T cells in ankylosing spondylitis. A quantitative 5'-RACE method, one with molecular barcodes, was used to make TCR beta libraries. One entry per CDR3 protein results from TCRdb running MiXCR on the 5' RACE reads. The table lists some 150,000 distinct CDR3 sequences, 10% to 12% of them singletons. At least ten counts were recorded for this clonotype. Its antigen is not identified. General study results and limits: As reported, disease-linked clones showed significant enrichment in matched ankylosing spondylitis synovial fluid. Several of the motif variants were reported before in synovial fluid and blood from reactive arthritis.

Trimming stripped 0 bases from V and 3 bases from J, with 11 bases between. Germline CDR1 reads SGHRS; CDR2 reads YFSETQ. The CDR3 runs 15 residues. The rearrangement uses TRBV5-1 and TRBJ2-3; weak D call: TRBD2 (7 bases). The receptor was isolated from a female donor with ankylosing spondylitis or in good health (not recorded which). The sample consisted of blood, either unsorted or a sorted T cell fraction (not recorded which). CDR3 amino acids: CASSLVGGATDTQYF. The CDR3 DNA is TGCGCCAGCAGCTTGGTTGGGGGGGCAACAGATACGCAGTATTTT.